This note documents a single T cell receptor beta chain sequence. Its antigen is unknown. This specimen belongs to a study of T cells in Graves' hyperthyroidism and ophthalmopathy. Whole-study findings and limits: Stable hyperthyroidism and ophthalmopathy were separated using 13 V-J signatures.

Amplified TCR beta CDR3 regions derived from RNA transcripts. First-round RT-PCR of the TCR CDR3 relied on the HTBI primer set. In TCRdb, the multiplex PCR reads were re-called with MiXCR into one record per CDR3 protein. In the table there are 700,000 to 850,000 distinct CDR3 sequences, about a third of which are singletons. The CDR3 loop spans 15 amino acids. In germline, CDR1 is SNHLY, CDR2 FYNNEI. Germline trimming cut 8 bases from V and 5 bases from J; bases unmatched to any gene: 10. For Graves' hyperthyroidism to be stable, ophthalmopathy could not progress within 18 months. Sequencing used blood. This chain joins TRBV2 and TRBJ1-1, with TRBD1 identical over 11 bases. This receptor was identified in a woman aged 40 to 49 with Graves' hyperthyroidism. In DNA form, the CDR3 reads TGTGCCAGCGTGCGGACAGGGGGCTTAAGGACTGAAGCTTTCTTT. This codes for CASVRTGGLRTEAFF.